These T cell receptor beta chains were read from a single sample in a study of blood T cell repertoires in COVID-19. The method was immunoSEQ multiplex PCR; TCRdb's version includes in-frame clones alone and lacks a portion of them. Altogether around 76,000 clones are present, 80% being singletons, with the ten largest covering more than 10%. The sequenced material came from peripheral blood. These receptors were collected from a man in his fifties or sixties with COVID-19, enrolled during active disease. Both conserved end residues are part of each CDR3. The order of the fields is clone size, J gene, D gene, V gene, CDR3 protein, CDR3 DNA. A D gene is named only where the DNA matches it firmly. The size field is filled for only some rows; it gives once, few, many or a size class.

size: NA
J: TRBJ2-7
D: NA
V: TRBV9
CDR3: CASSVKASPHEQYF
DNA: TGTGCCAGCAGCGTAAAGGCTAGCCCCCACGAGCAGTACTTC

size: NA
J: TRBJ2-5
D: TRBD2
V: TRBV5-6
CDR3: CASSPPVGEGTRETQYF
DNA: TGTGCCAGCAGCCCCCCTGTAGGGGAGGGGACCAGGGAGACCCAGTACTTC

size: NA
J: TRBJ2-7
D: NA
V: TRBV6-1
CDR3: CASSEGGASLSQYF
DNA: TGTGCCAGCAGTGAAGGGGGCGCGTCGCTATCACAGTACTTC

size: NA
J: TRBJ1-2
D: NA
V: TRBV30
CDR3: CAWSVNSRENTF
DNA: TGTGCCTGGAGTGTTAATAGCCGAGAAAACACCTTC

size: once
J: TRBJ2-4
D: TRBD1
V: TRBV2
CDR3: CASHIQGTKNIQYF
DNA: TGTGCCAGCCATATACAGGGGACCAAAAACATTCAGTACTTC

size: NA
J: TRBJ2-1
D: TRBD2
V: TRBV18
CDR3: CASSPLAGGGNEQFF
DNA: TGTGCCAGCTCACCGCTAGCGGGAGGTGGAAATGAGCAGTTCTTC

size: NA
J: TRBJ1-2
D: NA
V: TRBV5-1
CDR3: CASSLREGGTHTF
DNA: TGCGCCAGCAGCTTACGAGAGGGAGGGACACACACCTTC

size: NA
J: TRBJ1-3
D: NA
V: TRBV10-2
CDR3: CASSLPVVSGNTIYF
DNA: TGCGCCAGCAGTCTACCGGTCGTCTCTGGAAACACCATATATTTT

size: NA
J: TRBJ1-1
D: TRBD1
V: TRBV7-3
CDR3: CASSLTRQGTEAFF
DNA: TGTGCCAGCAGCTTAACCCGACAGGGCACTGAAGCTTTCTTT

size: NA
J: TRBJ1-1
D: NA
V: TRBV4-2
CDR3: CASSRSRSLGGEAFF
DNA: TGTGCCAGCAGCCGCTCCAGAAGTCTAGGGGGTGAAGCTTTCTTT

size: NA
J: TRBJ2-5
D: TRBD1
V: TRBV5-4
CDR3: CASSIDRGETQYF
DNA: TGTGCCAGCAGCATAGACAGGGGAGAGACCCAGTACTTC

size: once
J: TRBJ1-3
D: NA
V: TRBV6-6
CDR3: CASRRDLSGNTIYF
DNA: TGTGCCAGTCGCCGGGATTTATCTGGAAACACCATATATTTT

size: NA
J: TRBJ2-1
D: TRBD2
V: TRBV19
CDR3: CASSMASGGRFNEQFF
DNA: TGTGCCAGTAGTATGGCTAGCGGGGGGAGGTTCAATGAGCAGTTCTTC

size: NA
J: TRBJ2-3
D: NA
V: TRBV18
CDR3: CASSPPTEDTQYF
DNA: TGTGCCAGCTCACCCCCGACAGAAGATACGCAGTATTTT

size: NA
J: TRBJ1-2
D: NA
V: TRBV6-5
CDR3: CASSYGGAGKNYGYTF
DNA: TGTGCCAGCAGTTACGGTGGGGCGGGGAAAAACTATGGCTACACCTTC

size: NA
J: TRBJ2-5
D: TRBD1
V: TRBV18
CDR3: CASSPRQGETQYF
DNA: TGTGCCAGCTCACCAAGACAGGGAGAGACCCAGTACTTC

size: once
J: TRBJ2-5
D: NA
V: TRBV7-9
CDR3: CASSPTDTFETQYF
DNA: TGTGCCAGCAGCCCAACTGACACGTTCGAGACCCAGTACTTC

size: few
J: TRBJ2-1
D: NA
V: TRBV6-5
CDR3: CASSQRTLSREQFF
DNA: TGTGCCAGCAGTCAGCGGACCCTCTCTCGTGAGCAGTTCTTC

size: NA
J: TRBJ1-6
D: NA
V: TRBV27
CDR3: CASSPREAPGTLHF
DNA: TGTGCCAGCAGCCCCCGAGAGGCCCCGGGGACCCTCCACTTT

size: NA
J: TRBJ2-7
D: NA
V: TRBV28
CDR3: CASTSDYQAYEQYF
DNA: TGTGCCAGCACCTCTGACTACCAAGCCTACGAGCAGTACTTC

size: NA
J: TRBJ1-2
D: NA
V: TRBV18
CDR3: CASSLTVGVQTYGYTF
DNA: TGTGCCAGCTCATTAACTGTCGGGGTCCAAACCTATGGCTACACCTTC

size: NA
J: TRBJ1-4
D: TRBD1
V: TRBV6-5
CDR3: CASSPSGGSEKLFF
DNA: TGTGCCAGCAGTCCCTCAGGGGGCAGTGAAAAACTGTTTTTT

size: many
J: TRBJ2-6
D: TRBD1
V: TRBV7-6
CDR3: CASSSGQGTGANVLTF
DNA: TGTGCCAGCAGCTCGGGACAGGGCACTGGGGCCAACGTCCTGACTTTC

size: once
J: TRBJ1-6
D: NA
V: TRBV6-5
CDR3: CASIRESMSNSPLHF
DNA: TGTGCCAGCATCAGGGAATCGATGTCCAATTCACCCCTCCACTTT

size: NA
J: TRBJ2-7
D: NA
V: TRBV3-1/TRBV3-2
CDR3: CASSRRASYEQYF
DNA: TGTGCCAGCAGCCGGAGGGCCTCCTACGAGCAGTACTTC

size: NA
J: TRBJ2-2
D: TRBD2
V: TRBV24-1
CDR3: CATSDRSGMNTGELFF
DNA: TGTGCCACCAGTGACCGTAGCGGGATGAACACCGGGGAGCTGTTTTTT

size: once
J: TRBJ1-2
D: NA
V: TRBV3-1/TRBV3-2
CDR3: CASSQEGVFDDGYTF
DNA: TGTGCCAGCAGCCAAGAAGGGGTTTTCGATGATGGCTACACCTTC

size: NA
J: TRBJ2-1
D: TRBD2
V: TRBV2
CDR3: CASRIYGTSGKDGEQFF
DNA: TGTGCCAGCAGGATCTATGGGACTAGCGGGAAGGATGGTGAGCAGTTCTTC

size: NA
J: TRBJ1-1
D: TRBD1
V: TRBV5-1
CDR3: CASSSGQGRAFF
DNA: TGCGCCAGCAGCTCCGGACAGGGTAGAGCTTTCTTT

size: NA
J: TRBJ2-1
D: TRBD2
V: TRBV11-1
CDR3: CASSFGTRNEQFF
DNA: TGTGCCAGCAGCTTTGGGACTAGGAATGAGCAGTTCTTC

size: NA
J: TRBJ2-5
D: NA
V: TRBV28
CDR3: CASSRVTRGDRRETQYF
DNA: TGTGCCAGCAGCCGCGTAACCAGGGGCGATAGGAGAGAGACCCAGTACTTC

size: NA
J: TRBJ1-2
D: NA
V: TRBV29-1
CDR3: CSVETDNDNYGYTF
DNA: TGCAGCGTTGAGACAGACAATGATAACTATGGCTACACCTTC

size: NA
J: TRBJ2-1
D: NA
V: TRBV25-1
CDR3: CASSEGQSSYNEQFF
DNA: TGTGCCAGCAGTGAAGGACAGAGCTCCTACAATGAGCAGTTCTTC

size: NA
J: TRBJ1-1
D: NA
V: TRBV5-1
CDR3: CASSLQGPNTEAFF
DNA: TGCGCCAGCAGCTTACAGGGCCCGAACACTGAAGCTTTCTTT

size: once
J: TRBJ2-2
D: TRBD2
V: TRBV7-3
CDR3: CASSESGRPITGELFF
DNA: TGTGCCAGCAGCGAAAGCGGGAGACCCATCACCGGGGAGCTGTTTTTT

size: NA
J: TRBJ2-3
D: TRBD1
V: TRBV4-1
CDR3: CASSLGQGGTDTQYF
DNA: TGCGCCAGCAGCCTTGGACAGGGAGGCACAGATACGCAGTATTTT

size: NA
J: TRBJ2-3
D: NA
V: TRBV7-2
CDR3: CASSLRTRQYF
DNA: TGTGCCAGCAGCCTTAGGACAAGGCAGTATTTT

size: NA
J: TRBJ2-6
D: NA
V: TRBV5-1
CDR3: CASSLQVFKANVLTF
DNA: TGCGCCAGCAGCTTACAGGTTTTTAAGGCCAACGTCCTGACTTTC

size: few
J: TRBJ1-4
D: NA
V: TRBV6-6
CDR3: CASSGQSNEKLFF
DNA: TGTGCCAGCAGCGGACAGAGTAATGAAAAACTGTTTTTT

size: once
J: TRBJ1-1
D: NA
V: TRBV27
CDR3: CASGGHSNTEAFF
DNA: TGTGCCAGCGGGGGACACTCGAACACTGAAGCTTTCTTT

size: NA
J: TRBJ2-1
D: TRBD2
V: TRBV19
CDR3: CATTGLAGPGEQFF
DNA: TGTGCCACCACGGGACTAGCGGGACCGGGTGAGCAGTTCTTC

size: NA
J: TRBJ2-3
D: TRBD2
V: TRBV27
CDR3: CASSPDRGGLAGDTQYF
DNA: TGTGCCAGCAGCCCCGACAGGGGAGGACTAGCGGGAGATACGCAGTATTTT

size: NA
J: TRBJ1-2
D: NA
V: TRBV10-3
CDR3: CAINAARSQGYGYTF
DNA: TGTGCCATCAACGCGGCAAGGAGTCAGGGCTATGGCTACACCTTC

size: NA
J: TRBJ2-3
D: TRBD2
V: TRBV4-2
CDR3: CASSQDLAGAGLGDTQYF
DNA: TGTGCCAGCAGCCAAGACCTAGCGGGAGCGGGGTTGGGAGATACGCAGTATTTT